The 25 T cell receptor beta chains listed next were all sequenced from one sample in a study of early T cells in non-severe SARS-CoV-2 infection. TCRdb processed the 5' RACE reads anew with MiXCR; each CDR3 protein has one entry. The sample carries about 110,000 distinct CDR3 sequences, 9% to 14% recorded once. Sequencing was performed on whole blood. The receptors here all came from an adult who was a healthcare worker with PCR-confirmed SARS-CoV-2 infection or an uninfected control (not recorded which).

This clonotype was recorded many times. V gene TRBV10-2 combines with J gene TRBJ2-1; D call uncertain. Germline assignment: CDR1 WSHSY and CDR2 SAAADI. V was shortened by 2 bases and J by 10 bases, with 6 bases between the two germline ends. The CDR3 consists of 11 residues. The CDR3 DNA sequence: TGCGCCAGCAGTGAGGATGGGGAGCAGTTCTTC. Protein product: CASSEDGEQFF.

This clonotype was observed at least ten times. V is TRBV7-3 and J is TRBJ2-2; TRBD1 aligns across 8 bases. The ends lost 3 bases at V and 6 bases at J; junction bases unmatched: 0. Per germline, CDR1 SGHTA and CDR2 FQGTGA. This CDR3 spans 13 amino acids. The CDR3 nucleotides are TGTGCCAGCAGCTTGACAGGGGCCGGGGAGCTGTTTTTT. Encoded protein: CASSLTGAGELFF.

A few counts support this clonotype. This sequence joins TRBV7-9 and TRBJ2-3; 7 nucleotides align to TRBD2. In germline, CDR1 is SEHNR, CDR2 FQNEAQ (reference sequence). CDR3 length: 14 amino acids. With V trimmed by 5 bases and J by 5 bases, 7 bases remained unmatched. CDR3 loop: CASSRTSSGDTQYF. In DNA form, the CDR3 reads TGTGCCAGCAGCAGGACTAGTTCAGGAGATACGCAGTATTTT.

This clonotype has a count of ten or more. The chain has TRBV5-1 and TRBJ2-1; 8 bases line up with TRBD2. This CDR3 is built from 15 residues. After removal of 10 bases from V and 4 bases from J, the junction contained 13 bases not matched to a gene. The germline V gene encodes CDR1 SGHRS and CDR2 YFSETQ. The CDR3 coding sequence is TGCGCCTGCTACCCGGGAGCGGGAGAATACAATGAGCAGTTCTTC. Amino acid sequence: CACYPGAGEYNEQFF.

The chain is built from TRBV9 and TRBJ2-2; 9 bases align to TRBD2. CDR1 and CDR2 (germline): SGDLS, YYNGEE. The CDR3 spans 17 residues. The ends lost 0 bases at V and 1 base at J; junction bases unmatched: 4. The CDR3 coding sequence is TGTGCCAGCAGCGTAGCTTTAGCGGGGGTGAACACCGGGGAGCTGTTTTTT. Protein sequence: CASSVALAGVNTGELFF.

This clonotype has a count of ten or more. The genes are TRBV7-3 and TRBJ2-2; no clear D gene. Germline values: CDR1 SGHTA, CDR2 FQGTGA. Trimming removed 3 bases at V and 3 bases at J, with 5 bases between. The CDR3 spans 13 residues. The CDR3 region is CASSFYDTGELFF. CDR3 nucleotide sequence: TGTGCCAGCAGCTTTTACGACACCGGGGAGCTGTTTTTT.

This clonotype was seen only a few times. In DNA form, the CDR3 reads TGTGCCAGCAGTGTACTGGGTTCCTACAATGAGCAGTTCTTC. Translating gives CASSVLGSYNEQFF. The V and J genes are TRBV2 and TRBJ2-1; D unresolved. The V gene lost 4 bases and the J gene lost 1 base, with 8 bases spanning the gap. The CDR3 contains 14 residues. Germline V gives CDR1 SNHLY, CDR2 FYNNEI.

This clonotype was counted between two and nine times. This chain joins TRBV6-5 and TRBJ2-5, with 7 nucleotides matching TRBD1. The CDR3 has 15 amino acids. J gave up 4 bases and V 4 bases, and 9 bases lay outside the gene matches. The germline CDR1 and CDR2 sequences are MNHEY and SVGAGI. The CDR3 DNA sequence: TGTGCCAGCAGTTTAACAGGGGCGATTCGAGAGACCCAGTACTTC. As protein: CASSLTGAIRETQYF.

The rearrangement uses TRBV6-6 and TRBJ2-3, with 9 nucleotides matching TRBD2. CDR3 length: 16 amino acids. In germline, CDR1 is MNHNY, CDR2 SVGAGI (reference sequence). Trimming removed 5 bases from V and 4 bases from J; junction bases left unmatched: 10. CDR3 coding DNA: TGTGCCAGCAGTCGCCCTTGGCGGGGGGGCGCAGATACGCAGTATTTT. Amino acid sequence: CASSRPWRGGADTQYF.

The chain employs TRBV18 and TRBJ2-1, with 9 bases matching TRBD1. CDR3 size: 15 residues. Germline CDR1 reads KGHSH; CDR2 reads LQKENI. Losses at the gene ends were 4 bases for V and 0 bases for J; bases not matched to a gene: 1. The DNA of the CDR3 is TGTGCCAGCTCACTGACAGGGGGCTCCTACAATGAGCAGTTCTTC. It is translated as CASSLTGGSYNEQFF.

This clonotype has a count of ten or more. The rearrangement links TRBV20-1 to TRBJ1-3, with no clear D. V lost 0 bases and J 9 bases, leaving 15 bases between the germline ends. The CDR3 sequence is 14 residues long. Germline V gene data show CDR1 as DFQATT and CDR2 as SNEGSKA (reference sequence). The chain's CDR3 is CSARDDPTRATIYF. The CDR3 nucleotides read TGCAGTGCTAGAGACGACCCGACTAGAGCCACCATATATTTT.

This clonotype was found a few times. Here the CDR3 DNA reads TGTGCCAGCTCACCTTTACCAGTCCCCGGACAGGGAGCAGATACGCAGTATTTT. Translation gives CASSPLPVPGQGADTQYF. J is TRBJ2-3 and V is TRBV18, with TRBD1 matching over 8 bases. The CDR3 runs to 18 residues. Germline CDR1 reads KGHSH; CDR2 reads LQKENI. Unmatched junction bases numbered 15, after V lost 3 bases and J lost 4 bases.

This clonotype was seen more than once but under ten times. The chain employs TRBV6-5 and TRBJ2-5, with D possibly being TRBD1 or TRBD2 (5 bases each). The V end was cut by 6 bases, the J end by 5 bases, with 13 bases between. Germline CDR1 MNHEY, CDR2 SVGAGI. The CDR3 is 13 amino acids. The CDR3 nucleotides are TGTGCCAGCAGCCGGGGCCCGGTGGAGACCCAGTACTTC. It specifies CASSRGPVETQYF.

In this sample, this clonotype turned up many times. V and J are TRBV9 and TRBJ1-5; unclear D gene. The CDR3 runs to 13 residues. V gave up 0 bases and J gave up 9 bases, with 10 bases separating them. Germline V gene lookup returns CDR1 SGDLS and CDR2 YYNGEE. The CDR3 loop is CASSVAPDGPQHF. CDR3 DNA: TGTGCCAGCAGCGTAGCTCCAGATGGGCCCCAGCATTTT.

This clonotype was seen ten or more times. The chain has TRBV29-1 and TRBJ1-1; D is uncertain. CDR1 is SQVTM, CDR2 ANQGSEA, per germline. The CDR3 runs 10 residues. Trimming left V 6 bases short and J 11 bases short, with 13 bases between. The CDR3 spells CSVETDVAFF. CDR3 DNA: TGCAGCGTGGAGACGGACGTGGCTTTCTTT. Together with reference TRBV29-1 and TRBJ1-1, the CDR3 gives the full variable domain: SAVISQKPSRDICQRGTSLTIQCQVDSQVTMMFWYRQQPGQSLTLIATANQGSEATYESGFVIDKFPISRPNLTFSTLTVSNMSPEDSSIYLCSVETDVAFFGQGTRLTVV.

This clonotype was seen at least ten times. The chain combines TRBV6-2 or TRBV6-3 with TRBJ2-1; no reliable D call. The ends were cut back, 9 bases at V and 4 bases at J, with 13 bases in the middle. The CDR3 has 13 residues. Germline V gene data show CDR1 as MNHEY and CDR2 as SVGEGT. Written as DNA, the CDR3 is TGTGCCAGTACCGGGCAGCCATACAATGAGCAGTTCTTC. As protein: CASTGQPYNEQFF.

V usage is TRBV29-1 and J usage is TRBJ2-5; D is ambiguous. CDR1 and CDR2 from the germline V gene are SQVTM and ANQGSEA. This CDR3 has 12 residues. V shed 0 bases and J shed 3 bases, with 5 bases lying between them. The DNA for the CDR3 is TGCAGCGTTGAAGAGCCGAAAGAGACCCAGTACTTC. Protein: CSVEEPKETQYF.

V usage is TRBV6-6 and J usage is TRBJ1-6; no definite D call. V shed 6 bases and J shed 0 bases, with 21 bases lying between them. Germline loops: CDR1 MNHNY, CDR2 SVGAGI (reference sequence). The CDR3 runs 19 residues. The CDR3 sequence is CASRELVDIPSSYNSPLHF. For the CDR3, the DNA is TGTGCCAGCAGAGAGCTAGTCGACATTCCTAGCTCCTATAATTCACCCCTCCACTTT.

This clonotype was recorded at least ten times. The V call is TRBV7-3, the J call TRBJ2-1, with D hard to call. The CDR3 extends over 15 amino acids. Trimming pared 2 bases from V and 0 bases from J, leaving 8 bases between. The V gene's germline CDR1 is SGHTA and CDR2 FQGTGA. CDR3 nucleotide sequence: TGTGCCAGCAGCTTACTTGCCGACTCCTACAATGAGCAGTTCTTC. It yields the protein CASSLLADSYNEQFF.

The gene calls are TRBV5-1 and TRBJ2-3; TRBD2 might be the D (5 bases). Germline V gives CDR1 SGHRS, CDR2 YFSETQ. CDR3 length: 17 residues. V was clipped by 0 bases and J by 2 bases, with 16 bases between them. The CDR3 sequence is CASSLDPGRRNTDTQYF. CDR3 sequence (DNA): TGCGCCAGCAGCTTGGATCCGGGGAGACGTAACACAGATACGCAGTATTTT.

CDR3 loop: CSASRQGNSYEQYF. The CDR3 DNA reads TGCAGTGCTAGCAGACAGGGGAATTCCTACGAGCAGTACTTC. V and J are TRBV20-1 and TRBJ2-7, with TRBD1 identical over 8 bases. The CDR3 spans 14 residues. Losses at the gene ends were 3 bases for V and 1 base for J; bases not matched to a gene: 5. CDR1 and CDR2 (germline): DFQATT, SNEGSKA (reference sequence).

V gene TRBV27 combines with J gene TRBJ2-5; maybe TRBD1 (6 bases). The V gene lost 3 bases and the J gene lost 5 bases, with 22 bases spanning the gap. The CDR3 has 17 residues. Germline assignment: CDR1 MNHEY and CDR2 SMNVEV (reference sequence). This chain's CDR3 is CASSLLNPGHGRETQYF. DNA for the CDR3: TGTGCCAGCAGTTTGCTCAATCCGGGACACGGACGGGAGACCCAGTACTTC.

As concerns this clonotype: At one of its ends the junction is not consistent with the germline gene, which may arise from a read error. V and J are TRBV5-6 and TRBJ1-6; 9 nucleotides line up with TRBD1. CDR1 and CDR2 from the germline V gene are SGHDT and YYEEEE. CDR3 length: 15 residues. The CDR3 reads CVSSPLGQGDSPLHF. The CDR3 DNA follows: TGTGTCAGCAGCCCGTTGGGACAGGGTGATTCACCCCTCCACTTT.

The genes are TRBV6-1 and TRBJ2-7; 8 bases map to TRBD1. The germline V gene has CDR1 MNHNS and CDR2 SASEGT. CDR3 size: 14 residues. J gave up 5 bases and V 6 bases, and 9 bases lay outside the gene matches. The CDR3 here is CASRRTGRQDEQYF. The DNA for the CDR3 is TGTGCCAGCAGGAGGACAGGGCGTCAGGACGAGCAGTACTTC.

This clonotype was counted many times. The chain recombines TRBV11-2 with TRBJ1-3; possibly TRBD1 for D (6 bases). The V and J ends lost 4 bases and 0 bases respectively, with 19 bases between them. CDR1 SGHAT and CDR2 FQNNGV come from the germline V gene. The CDR3 runs 18 residues. In nucleotides, the CDR3 is TGTGCCAGCAGCTACGGACAGCCCGACCTCCACTCTGGAAACACCATATATTTT. It encodes CASSYGQPDLHSGNTIYF.